This paragraph covers one T cell receptor (beta chain) sequence. The antigen remains undetermined. Donors counted as nominally healthy when sampled, yet unrecorded immune exposures were likely. These data belong to a study of cytomegalovirus exposure and HLA in healthy donors. Study background: One earlier analysis, a look at approximately 180 million T cells, found about 110 million unique TCR beta sequences.

The CDR3 is made up of 18 amino acids. V shed 4 bases and J 7 bases; nucleotides not matched to a gene: 20. Germline values: CDR1 SGHNT, CDR2 YYREEE (reference sequence). The PCR was carried out with 60 Vbeta primers and 13 Jbeta primers. The table came from immunoSEQ multiplex PCR; TCRdb's copy has only in-frame clones and leaves some out. The sample lists 100,000 or so clones, around 75% seen once, with approximately 1.2% in the top ten. General study findings and limits: TRBV6-2, TRBV6-3 and some other V segments were excluded as indistinguishable. TCR beta chain V- and J-gene trimming was linked, in a later analysis, to a missense variant in DCLRE1C.

The TCR was taken from a man aged 35-49 years in good health and CMV-seronegative. Sequencing was performed on PBMCs. The chain joins TRBV5-4 to TRBJ2-1, with 7 nucleotides matching TRBD2. The CDR3 region has the DNA TGTGCCAGCAGCCCCGGACTAGGAACCATCCAACTTCGGAATGAGCAGTTCTTC. Its protein product is CASSPGLGTIQLRNEQFF.